This TCR beta chain was captured by sequencing in a study of blood T cell repertoires in COVID-19. Repertoires were generated with immunoSEQ multiplex PCR, while TCRdb's copy carries only in-frame clones and drops some. The table has about 120,000 clones, roughly 80% seen once. V lost 4 bases and J 5 bases, leaving 10 bases between the germline ends. Germline V gene lookup returns CDR1 KGHDR and CDR2 SFDVKD. The CDR3 runs to 14 residues. This clone was recorded once. The sequencing input was peripheral blood. The TCR sequence derives from a man aged 45-65 years with acute or convalescent COVID-19. This chain uses TRBV24-1 with TRBJ1-4; the D gene is possibly TRBD1 (6 bases). The CDR3: CATSETGQNEKLFF. In DNA form, the CDR3 reads TGTGCCACCAGTGAAACAGGGCAGAATGAAAAACTGTTTTTT.